This passage covers 25 T cell receptor beta chains from one sample sequenced in a study of blood T cell repertoires in COVID-19. Sequencing used immunoSEQ multiplex PCR; TCRdb keeps in-frame clones, though not all of them. The sample has around 140,000 clones; 75% to 90% are singletons. Sequencing input: peripheral blood. All receptors derive from a man aged 65-85 years who had recovered from COVID-19.

The chain is built from TRBV29-1 and TRBJ2-7; D call uncertain. The CDR3 consists of 11 residues. CDR1 and CDR2 from the germline V gene are SQVTM and ANQGSEA. Between the trimmed V and J ends, which lost 4 bases and 5 bases, there was a span of 9 bases. CDR3 loop: CSVGHVHEQYF. In nucleotides, the CDR3 is TGCAGCGTTGGGCATGTCCACGAGCAGTACTTC.

The CDR3 coding sequence is TGCGCCAGCAGCCAAGATCGACAGGGTGGTCAGCCCCAGCATTTT. Translation gives CASSQDRQGGQPQHF. J is TRBJ1-5 and V is TRBV4-3; TRBD1 aligns across 7 bases. J was trimmed by 6 bases and V by 0 bases; bases with no gene match: 5. Germline V lookup: CDR1 LGHNA, CDR2 YSLEER. This CDR3 is built from 15 residues.

This rearrangement joins TRBV5-1 to TRBJ1-4; tentatively, D is TRBD1 (6 bases). The V end was cut by 0 bases, the J end by 10 bases, with 13 bases between. The CDR3 loop spans 14 amino acids. CDR1 is SGHRS and CDR2 is YFSETQ in the germline V gene. CDR3 amino acids: CASSLGTAWGKLFF. DNA for the CDR3: TGCGCCAGCAGCTTGGGGACAGCCTGGGGAAAACTGTTTTTT.

The rearrangement uses TRBV18 and TRBJ1-2; weak D call: TRBD1 (5 bases). V was shortened by 3 bases and J by 2 bases, with 16 bases between the two germline ends. The CDR3 has 16 residues. Germline CDR1 is KGHSH and CDR2 is LQKENI. CDR3 amino acids: CASSPRIAGLNYGYTF. The CDR3 DNA sequence: TGTGCCAGCTCACCGCGCATTGCGGGGCTCAACTATGGCTACACCTTC.

The chain is built from TRBV3-1 (or the pseudogene TRBV3-2) and TRBJ2-5; 7 nucleotides match TRBD2. V dropped 4 bases and J dropped 4; count of bases not matched to a gene: 3. The germline V gene encodes CDR1 LGHDT and CDR2 YNNKEL (reference sequence). The CDR3 sequence is 13 residues long. In DNA form, the CDR3 reads TGTGCCAGCAGCCTGCGGGAGTTAGAGACCCAGTACTTC. Protein: CASSLRELETQYF.

This clone was observed a few times. V is TRBV19 and J is TRBJ2-2, with a possible D match to TRBD1 (5 bases). Per germline, CDR1 LNHDA and CDR2 SQIVND (reference sequence). Deletions cut 7 bases from V and 11 bases from J, with 11 bases between. The length of the CDR3 is 11 residues. In DNA, the CDR3 is TGTGCCAGTACGGACACACTCGAGCTGTTTTTT. Protein product: CASTDTLELFF.

The chain couples TRBV5-4 to TRBJ1-1, with TRBD1 as a possible D gene (5 bases). CDR1 and CDR2 from the germline V gene are SGHNT and YYREEE (reference sequence). The ends were cut back, 4 bases at V and 7 bases at J, with 14 bases in the middle. This CDR3 has 13 amino acids. In DNA form, the CDR3 reads TGTGCCAGCAGCCTACCGGGGGAATTTGAAGCTTTCTTT. It specifies CASSLPGEFEAFF.

The V and J genes are TRBV7-3 and TRBJ2-2; no definite D call. Germline CDR1 SGHTA, CDR2 FQGTGA. V was clipped by 2 bases and J by 5 bases, with 9 bases between them. This CDR3 has 14 residues. CDR3 loop: CASSLVSETGELFF. CDR3 sequence (DNA): TGTGCCAGCAGCTTAGTTAGTGAGACCGGGGAGCTGTTTTTT.

CDR3 in amino acids: CASSVGRGSNQPQHF. CDR3 coding DNA: TGTGCCAGCAGCGTAGGCAGGGGAAGCAATCAGCCCCAGCATTTT. V and J are TRBV9 and TRBJ1-5; D perhaps matches TRBD1 (6 bases). This CDR3 is built from 15 residues. Germline V lookup: CDR1 SGDLS, CDR2 YYNGEE. V lost 0 bases and J 1 base, leaving 8 bases between the germline ends.

Concerning this clone: The sample holds other DNA sequences that translate to the same CDR3. V and J are TRBV5-1 and TRBJ2-7; 9 bases are shared with TRBD2. CDR3 length: 15 amino acids. Germline V gives CDR1 SGHRS, CDR2 YFSETQ. Trimming removed 0 bases from V and 2 bases from J; junction bases left unmatched: 3. This CDR3 reads CASSLGAGGPYEQYF. The DNA of the CDR3 is TGCGCCAGCAGCTTGGGAGCGGGAGGCCCCTACGAGCAGTACTTC. The whole variable domain, filled in from reference TRBV5-1 and TRBJ2-7, reads KAGVTQTPRYLIKTRGQQVTLSCSPISGHRSVSWYQQTPGQGLQFLFEYFSETQRNKGNFPGRFSGRQFSNSRSEMNVSTLELGDSALYLCASSLGAGGPYEQYFGPGTRLTVT.

This clone was observed a few times. The genes are TRBV5-1 and TRBJ2-1; D possibly corresponds to TRBD1 (5 bases). In germline, CDR1 is SGHRS, CDR2 YFSETQ. The CDR3 sequence is 16 residues long. V was cut by 0 bases and J by 5 bases, with 15 bases left in between. The CDR3 region has the DNA TGCGCCAGCAGCTTGGGGGGCGCTTCGCCCCACAATGAGCAGTTCTTC. It is translated as CASSLGGASPHNEQFF.

The rearrangement uses TRBV11-3 and TRBJ2-2; D unresolved. CDR3 length: 15 residues. Trimming removed 1 base from V and 7 bases from J, with 13 bases in between. Germline V gene data show CDR1 as SGHNT and CDR2 as YENEEA. The CDR3 DNA follows: TGTGCCAGCAGCTTAGGTCAATCAGGCAGCGGGGAGCTGTTTTTT. Translated, it gives CASSLGQSGSGELFF.

This chain links TRBV6-2 or TRBV6-3 with TRBJ1-5, with 8 positions matching TRBD1. This CDR3 has 16 amino acids. Looked up from germline, CDR1 is MNHEY and CDR2 is SVGEGT. The junction had 6 bases not matched to a gene; V was cut back by 2 bases and J by 3 bases. The CDR3 region is CASSYGRGRNNQPQHF. The CDR3 DNA reads TGTGCCAGCAGTTACGGCAGGGGGCGAAACAATCAGCCCCAGCATTTT.

The rearrangement uses TRBV29-1 and TRBJ2-5; D is possibly TRBD2 (5 bases). V gave up 6 bases and J gave up 7 bases, with 18 bases separating them. The V gene's germline CDR1 is SQVTM and CDR2 ANQGSEA. This CDR3 region has 13 residues. The CDR3 DNA is TGCAGCGTCGGTGCGGGCCCCATCGGGACCCAGTACTTC. Translation gives CSVGAGPIGTQYF.

This clone was observed a handful of times. V is TRBV11-3 and J is TRBJ2-1; TRBD2 matches 10 bases. V shed 1 base and J 2 bases; nucleotides not matched to a gene: 5. CDR1 SGHNT and CDR2 YENEEA come from the germline V gene. The CDR3 runs 17 residues. This CDR3 reads CASSLGEGTSAYNEQFF. In DNA, the CDR3 is TGTGCCAGCAGCTTAGGGGAGGGGACTAGCGCCTACAATGAGCAGTTCTTC.

The rearrangement joins TRBV5-1 to TRBJ1-3; D remains ambiguous. The CDR3 has 17 amino acids. Trimming removed 4 bases at V and 0 bases at J, with 17 bases between. Germline CDR1 is SGHRS and CDR2 is YFSETQ. The CDR3 sequence: CASSGGRPGYSGNTIYF. The CDR3 DNA is TGCGCCAGCAGCGGAGGTCGTCCGGGATACTCTGGAAACACCATATATTTT.

The chain combines TRBV30 with TRBJ2-5, with TRBD1 matching 7 bases. Germline V CDR1 and CDR2: GTSNPN, SVGIG (reference sequence). The J segment lost 5 bases and the V segment lost 5 bases, leaving 20 bases of the junction unmatched. The CDR3 loop spans 17 amino acids. CDR3 nucleotides: TGTGCCTGGGGTGGGCTCCGTGGACAGGCCCCTGGGGAGACCCAGTACTTC. The encoded protein is CAWGGLRGQAPGETQYF.

The chain employs TRBV15 and TRBJ1-1, with D possibly TRBD1 on 6 matching bases. The germline gives CDR1 LNHNV, CDR2 YYDKDF (reference sequence). The CDR3 runs to 17 residues. Trimming shortened V by 2 bases and J by 2 bases, and 18 bases separated the two germline ends. The CDR3 bases are TGTGCCACCAGCAGACGAATAGGAGGGGGGGCTAACACTGAAGCTTTCTTT. Translating gives CATSRRIGGGANTEAFF.

The chain uses TRBV5-1 and TRBJ1-5, with unresolved D. CDR1 and CDR2 (germline): SGHRS, YFSETQ. CDR3 length equals 14 residues. Trimming pared 0 bases from V and 5 bases from J, leaving 9 bases between. The CDR3 sequence: CASSLDALYQPQHF. The CDR3 coding sequence is TGCGCCAGCAGCTTGGACGCACTCTATCAGCCCCAGCATTTT.

The chain combines TRBV6-4 with TRBJ1-2, with 8 positions matching TRBD1. The CDR3 length is 16 residues. The J segment lost 1 base and the V segment lost 8 bases, leaving 12 bases of the junction unmatched. In germline, CDR1 is MRHNA, CDR2 SNTAGT. Here the CDR3 reads CASEGTGPTFNYGYTF. DNA of the CDR3: TGTGCCAGCGAAGGGACAGGCCCTACATTTAACTATGGCTACACCTTC.

The chain uses TRBV18 and TRBJ2-1; D is perhaps TRBD2 (5 bases). The CDR3 runs to 13 residues. The germline V gene has CDR1 KGHSH and CDR2 LQKENI. Trimming stripped 3 bases from V and 6 bases from J, with 9 bases between. For the CDR3, the DNA is TGTGCCAGCTCACCCGACTACCTCAATGAGCAGTTCTTC. It translates to CASSPDYLNEQFF.

The V gene is TRBV1, the J gene TRBJ2-3; the D call TRBD2 from the table was never checked on the DNA. TRBV1 is a listed pseudogene. The length of the CDR3 is 20 residues. The DNA for the CDR3 is TGCACCAGCAGCCAAGATCAGCCGTTACTAGCGGGAGGTGGCACAGATACGCAGTATTTT. Its translation: CTSSQDQPLLAGGGTDTQYF.

J is TRBJ1-5 and V is TRBV3-1 (or the pseudogene TRBV3-2); possible D gene TRBD1, 6 bases. The CDR3 is made up of 17 amino acids. Trimming left V 1 base short and J 6 bases short, with 19 bases between. Per germline, CDR1 LGHDT and CDR2 YNNKEL (reference sequence). CDR3 coding DNA: TGTGCCAGCAGCCAAGGAGTGGGCGGGGGGCCGGCTCAGCCCCAGCATTTT. This encodes CASSQGVGGGPAQPQHF.

This clone was detected a few times. J is TRBJ1-2 and V is TRBV10-3; 10 bases are a match to TRBD1. This CDR3 has 16 amino acids. V shed 4 bases and J 4 bases; nucleotides not matched to a gene: 9. Germline-derived CDR1 and CDR2 are ENHRY and SYGVKD. For the CDR3, the DNA is TGTGCCATCAGTGCAGCCGGGACAGGGGCTCCCTATGGCTACACCTTC. Residues: CAISAAGTGAPYGYTF.

The J gene is TRBJ2-1, the V gene TRBV27; D remains ambiguous. The CDR3 is 14 residues long. Trimming pared 6 bases from V and 0 bases from J, leaving 9 bases between. Germline values: CDR1 MNHEY, CDR2 SMNVEV (reference sequence). CDR3 DNA: TGTGCCAGCAGGCCCGTTAGCTCCTACAATGAGCAGTTCTTC. Translated, it gives CASRPVSSYNEQFF.